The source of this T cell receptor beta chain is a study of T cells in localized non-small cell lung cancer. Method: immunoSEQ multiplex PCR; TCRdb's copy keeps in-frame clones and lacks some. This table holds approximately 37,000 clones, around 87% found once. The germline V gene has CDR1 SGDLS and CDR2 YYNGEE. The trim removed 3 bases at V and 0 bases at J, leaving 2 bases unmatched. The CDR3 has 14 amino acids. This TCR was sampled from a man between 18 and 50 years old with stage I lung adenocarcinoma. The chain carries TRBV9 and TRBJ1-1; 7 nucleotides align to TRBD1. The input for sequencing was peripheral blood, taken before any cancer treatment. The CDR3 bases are TGTGCCAGCAGCGCCCAGGGGGTGAACACTGAAGCTTTCTTT. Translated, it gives CASSAQGVNTEAFF.